Shown below are 30 T cell receptor beta chains from a single sample sequenced in a study of cytomegalovirus exposure and HLA in healthy donors. It was with 60 Vbeta and 13 Jbeta primers that the PCR ran. Clones were sequenced by immunoSEQ multiplex PCR, and TCRdb holds only the in-frame ones, with some missing. The table lists approximately 120,000 clones, approximately 80% of them singletons, with 3% to 4.5% in the top ten. The specimen was PBMCs. These receptors all stem from a man aged 40-55 years in good health and CMV-seronegative.

This clone was seen only a few times. V gene TRBV25-1 combines with J gene TRBJ1-3, with 7 bases fitting TRBD1. CDR1 and CDR2 from the germline V gene are MGHDK and SYGVNS. Trimming at V came to 1 base and at J to 3 bases, leaving 6 bases not matched to a gene. CDR3 size: 16 residues. CDR3 in DNA: TGTGCCAGCAGTGAATCGGCGTACAGGGGTGGAAACACCATATATTTT. As protein: CASSESAYRGGNTIYF.

V is TRBV2 and J is TRBJ1-4; TRBD1 might be the D (6 bases). Germline CDR1 is SNHLY and CDR2 is FYNNEI. Trimming cost V 11 bases and J 5 bases, with 21 bases left between them. The CDR3 contains 15 residues. The CDR3, as DNA: TGTGCCGGCAAGGGGGGAGGGACATGGAATGAAAAACTGTTTTTT. Its translation: CAGKGGGTWNEKLFF.

This chain uses TRBV28 with TRBJ1-2; no reliable D call. CDR3 length: 13 amino acids. V gave up 3 bases and J gave up 3 bases, with 8 bases separating them. CDR1 and CDR2 from the germline V gene are MDHEN and SYDVKM. CDR3 amino acids: CASSFGMDYGYTF. The CDR3 DNA follows: TGTGCCAGCAGTTTCGGGATGGACTATGGCTACACCTTC.

This clone was counted once. This rearrangement joins TRBV28 to TRBJ2-7; the match to TRBD1 covers 8 bases. Germline CDR1 reads MDHEN; CDR2 reads SYDVKM. The length of the CDR3 is 16 residues. V lost 8 bases to trimming and J lost 4 bases; unmatched junction nucleotides: 16. CDR3 in amino acids: CASGQGGASPTYEQYF. CDR3 nucleotide sequence: TGTGCCAGCGGACAGGGTGGGGCATCTCCCACGTACGAGCAGTACTTC.

The rearrangement uses TRBV5-6 and TRBJ2-2; 8 bases fit TRBD1. Trimming at V came to 5 bases and at J to 1 base, leaving 4 bases not matched to a gene. This CDR3 is built from 15 residues. Germline V gene lookup returns CDR1 SGHDT and CDR2 YYEEEE. This chain's CDR3 is CASSYGTGNTGELFF. The CDR3 nucleotides are TGTGCCAGCAGTTACGGGACAGGGAACACCGGGGAGCTGTTTTTT.

Comments on this clone: This CDR3 is also generated by other DNA sequences in the sample. V is TRBV5-1 and J is TRBJ1-2; D is unclear. Germline lookup yields CDR1 SGHRS and CDR2 YFSETQ. This CDR3 is built from 13 residues. Trimming removed 4 bases at V and 8 bases at J, with 15 bases between. The CDR3 region is CASSLTLSGGYTF. The CDR3 DNA sequence: TGCGCCAGCAGCCTAACACTAAGCGGGGGCTACACCTTC.

The chain recombines TRBV7-2 with TRBJ1-2, with D possibly being TRBD1 (6 bases). The CDR3 runs 12 residues. V was clipped by 0 bases and J by 7 bases, with 6 bases between them. Germline V gene sequence: CDR1 SGHTA, CDR2 FQGNSA. The CDR3 protein is CASSLAGGGYTF. CDR3 nucleotides: TGTGCCAGCAGCTTAGCAGGGGGTGGCTACACCTTC. The whole variable domain, remainder taken from reference TRBV7-2 and TRBJ1-2, is GAGVSQSPSNKVTEKGKDVELRCDPISGHTALYWYRQSLGQGLEFLIYFQGNSAPDKSGLPSDRFSAERTGGSVSTLTIQRTQQEDSAVYLCASSLAGGGYTFGSGTRLTVV.

The chain combines TRBV19 with TRBJ1-1, with D tentatively TRBD1 (6 bases). Germline assignment: CDR1 LNHDA and CDR2 SQIVND (reference sequence). With 3 bases removed from V and 4 bases from J, the gap between germline ends came to 12 bases. The CDR3 is made up of 14 amino acids. CDR3 in amino acids: CASSIVAGATEAFF. Here the CDR3 DNA reads TGTGCCAGTAGTATCGTTGCAGGGGCCACTGAAGCTTTCTTT.

This clone was detected a few times. V usage is TRBV9 and J usage is TRBJ1-6; 7 bases align to TRBD1. This CDR3 has 15 amino acids. Germline assignment: CDR1 SGDLS and CDR2 YYNGEE. The V segment lost 0 bases and the J segment 8 bases; nucleotides outside the gene matches: 5. CDR3 nucleotide sequence: TGTGCCAGCAGCGTAGACAGGGGACCCCATTCACCCCTCCACTTT. Translating it yields CASSVDRGPHSPLHF.

The chain recombines TRBV28 with TRBJ2-5; 9 bases agree with TRBD1. Unmatched junction bases numbered 8, after V lost 5 bases and J lost 4 bases. CDR3 size: 15 residues. Germline CDR1 is MDHEN and CDR2 is SYDVKM. The CDR3 protein is CASSLNRGPRETQYF. The CDR3 nucleotides read TGTGCCAGCAGTCTAAACAGGGGGCCGAGAGAGACCCAGTACTTC.

The chain combines TRBV6-5 with TRBJ1-2; tentatively, D is TRBD1 (6 bases). Trimming cost V 5 bases and J 3 bases, with 10 bases left between them. Germline V lookup: CDR1 MNHEY, CDR2 SVGAGI. CDR3 length: 13 residues. The CDR3 region has the DNA TGTGCCAGCAGTCAGTACAGGGACTATGGCTACACCTTC. Translated, it gives CASSQYRDYGYTF.

In this sample, this clone turned up once. The rearrangement uses TRBV7-9 and TRBJ2-2; TRBD2 matches at 7 bases. V was pared by 4 bases and J by 6 bases, with 14 bases of the junction left unmatched. Germline V gene data show CDR1 as SEHNR and CDR2 as FQNEAQ (reference sequence). This CDR3 has 17 amino acids. CDR3 DNA: TGTGCCAGCAGCTCCCGTCGGGGCGGGGGTAGGCCCGGGGAGCTGTTTTTT. This encodes CASSSRRGGGRPGELFF.

The chain recombines TRBV11-3 with TRBJ2-7; 11 nucleotides agree with TRBD2. V lost 5 bases, J lost 1 base, and 7 bases stayed unmatched. Germline lookup yields CDR1 SGHNT and CDR2 YENEEA. The CDR3 is 16 residues long. The CDR3 sequence is CASSSKGTSGSYEQYF. CDR3 in DNA: TGTGCCAGCAGCAGCAAGGGGACTAGCGGTTCCTACGAGCAGTACTTC.

The CDR3 DNA reads TGTGCCAGCAGCGGACAGACATCTGCTAACTATGGCTACACCTTC. Protein: CASSGQTSANYGYTF. The chain combines TRBV5-4 with TRBJ1-2, with D tentatively TRBD1 (6 bases). The CDR3 is made up of 15 amino acids. Between the trimmed V and J ends, which lost 4 bases and 0 bases, there was a span of 13 bases. Germline values: CDR1 SGHNT, CDR2 YYREEE (reference sequence). Using reference TRBV5-4 and TRBJ1-2 for the parts outside the CDR3, the full variable domain is ETGVTQSPTHLIKTRGQQVTLRCSSQSGHNTVSWYQQALGQGPQFIFQYYREEENGRGNFPPRFSGLQFPNYSSELNVNALELDDSALYLCASSGQTSANYGYTFGSGTRLTVV.

The chain links TRBV19 to TRBJ1-5; D might be TRBD1 (5 bases). Germline CDR1 and CDR2: LNHDA and SQIVND (reference sequence). V gave up 9 bases and J gave up 6 bases, with 15 bases separating them. This CDR3 has 13 amino acids. This chain's CDR3 is CASHNKGFQPQHF. CDR3 DNA: TGTGCCAGCCACAATAAGGGGTTTCAGCCCCAGCATTTT.

V gene TRBV5-1 combines with J gene TRBJ1-2; 8 bases align to TRBD1. The CDR3 is made up of 16 amino acids. V lost 1 base to trimming and J lost 5 bases; unmatched junction nucleotides: 10. Germline V CDR1 and CDR2: SGHRS, YFSETQ. DNA of the CDR3: TGCGCCAGCAGCTTGCTAGCTGGACAGGGAGGTTATGGCTACACCTTC. It translates to CASSLLAGQGGYGYTF.

The chain is built from TRBV5-4 and TRBJ1-1, with D perhaps matching TRBD1 (6 bases). Per the germline V gene, CDR1 is SGHNT and CDR2 is YYREEE (reference sequence). CDR3 length equals 15 residues. V gave up 4 bases and J gave up 7 bases, with 20 bases separating them. Written as DNA, the CDR3 is TGTGCCAGCAGCATGGGGACGGACAGACTCAATGAAGCTTTCTTT. As protein: CASSMGTDRLNEAFF.

This rearrangement joins TRBV5-6 to TRBJ1-5; possible D gene TRBD1, 6 bases. The CDR3 extends over 15 amino acids. Trimming stripped 4 bases from V and 0 bases from J, with 11 bases between. Germline values: CDR1 SGHDT, CDR2 YYEEEE. CDR3 bases: TGTGCCAGCAGCACCCGGACAGTTAGCAATCAGCCCCAGCATTTT. Residues: CASSTRTVSNQPQHF.

The V and J genes are TRBV5-1 and TRBJ1-3, with 7 positions matching TRBD1. Looked up from germline, CDR1 is SGHRS and CDR2 is YFSETQ. This CDR3 is built from 15 residues. V was clipped by 4 bases and J by 8 bases; unmatched bases: 12. The CDR3 DNA sequence: TGCGCCAGCAGCGGTTCAACGACAGGGAGCCACACCATATATTTT. Translating gives CASSGSTTGSHTIYF.

This clone was picked up a small number of times. The chain is built from TRBV7-2 and TRBJ2-1; 9 bases agree with TRBD2. V trimming: 2 bases; J trimming: 8 bases; junction bases outside the gene matches: 10. Germline lookup yields CDR1 SGHTA and CDR2 FQGNSA. This CDR3 spans 16 amino acids. This CDR3 is CASSLMSRGGADEQFF. CDR3 DNA sequence: TGTGCCAGCAGCTTAATGTCGCGCGGGGGGGCCGATGAGCAGTTCTTC.

The chain links TRBV5-4 to TRBJ1-1; the D is unclear. The CDR3 spans 12 residues. Germline CDR1 and CDR2: SGHNT and YYREEE (reference sequence). This CDR3 is CATLGMNTEAFF. CDR3 DNA sequence: TGTGCAACGCTTGGCATGAACACTGAAGCTTTCTTT.

The V gene is TRBV9, the J gene TRBJ2-3; a possible D gene is TRBD1 (5 bases). This CDR3 is 15 amino acids long. CDR1 is SGDLS and CDR2 is YYNGEE in the germline V gene. The V gene lost 0 bases and the J gene lost 2 bases, with 10 bases spanning the gap. CDR3 sequence reads: CASSVEGPTTDTQYF. The CDR3 nucleotides read TGTGCCAGCAGCGTAGAGGGGCCTACCACAGATACGCAGTATTTT.

This clone has a handful of counts. This chain uses TRBV19 with TRBJ1-2; D unresolved. V lost 5 bases and J 8 bases, leaving 12 bases between the germline ends. CDR3 size: 12 residues. The germline V gene has CDR1 LNHDA and CDR2 SQIVND (reference sequence). The CDR3 DNA follows: TGTGCCAGTAGTGATATCTCGCGAGGCTACACCTTC. Its translation: CASSDISRGYTF. Full variable domain (outside the CDR3, taken from reference TRBV19 and TRBJ1-2): DGGITQSPKYLFRKEGQNVTLSCEQNLNHDAMYWYRQDPGQGLRLIYYSQIVNDFQKGDIAEGYSVSREKKESFPLTVTSAQKNPTAFYLCASSDISRGYTFGSGTRLTVV.

In nucleotides, the CDR3 is TGTGCCAGCACCACCGTTCCGGGACAGGGCGAGACCCAGTACTTC. As protein: CASTTVPGQGETQYF. V and J are TRBV7-9 and TRBJ2-5; 9 nucleotides align to TRBD1. The trim removed 7 bases at V and 5 bases at J, leaving 11 bases unmatched. CDR3 length: 15 amino acids. Germline V CDR1 and CDR2: SEHNR, FQNEAQ (reference sequence).

The V and J genes are TRBV11-2 and TRBJ1-1; TRBD1 matches 8 bases. The V gene end was trimmed by 6 bases and the J gene end by 1 base; junction bases not matched to a gene: 4. Per the germline V gene, CDR1 is SGHAT and CDR2 is FQNNGV. The length of the CDR3 is 14 residues. CDR3 sequence reads: CASSRTGPNTEAFF. Written as DNA, the CDR3 is TGTGCCAGCAGTAGGACAGGGCCGAACACTGAAGCTTTCTTT.

V and J are TRBV11-3 and TRBJ2-7; D is unresolved. V was cut by 3 bases and J by 2 bases, with 8 bases left in between. The CDR3 runs to 13 residues. Germline lookup yields CDR1 SGHNT and CDR2 YENEEA. The DNA for the CDR3 is TGTGCCAGCAGCTTGGCAGATACCTACGAGCAGTACTTC. This translates into CASSLADTYEQYF.

The V and J genes are TRBV2 and TRBJ2-4; 7 bases agree with TRBD1. CDR1 is SNHLY and CDR2 is FYNNEI in the germline V gene. The CDR3 totals 14 residues. V trimming: 7 bases; J trimming: 6 bases; junction bases outside the gene matches: 9. The DNA for the CDR3 is TGTGCCAGCATGAGGAGACAGGGTCTAAACATTCAGTACTTC. This translates into CASMRRQGLNIQYF.

Concerning this clone: Other DNA sequences in this sample translate to the same CDR3. The rearrangement uses TRBV5-1 and TRBJ2-3; D is unresolved. This CDR3 region has 13 residues. V was trimmed by 2 bases and J by 4 bases, leaving 8 bases between them. Per the germline V gene, CDR1 is SGHRS and CDR2 is YFSETQ. In DNA form, the CDR3 reads TGCGCCAGCAGCTTAAGCTCCCCAGATACGCAGTATTTT. The encoded protein is CASSLSSPDTQYF.

In this sample, this clone turned up a few times. J is TRBJ1-4 and V is TRBV4-3; D is perhaps TRBD1 (5 bases). With 1 base removed from V and 5 bases from J, the gap between germline ends came to 14 bases. CDR3 length equals 16 residues. Germline CDR1 and CDR2: LGHNA and YSLEER. The CDR3 loop reads CASSQGFRGGNEKLFF. The CDR3 DNA sequence: TGCGCCAGCAGCCAAGGGTTCCGGGGGGGGAATGAAAAACTGTTTTTT.

In regard to this clone: Other nucleotide sequences in the sample specify the same CDR3. The chain couples TRBV9 to TRBJ1-2; 9 bases fit TRBD1. Germline V gives CDR1 SGDLS, CDR2 YYNGEE. The V segment lost 2 bases and the J segment 8 bases; nucleotides outside the gene matches: 7. The CDR3 is made up of 14 amino acids. Here the CDR3 DNA reads TGTGCCAGCAGCGTCGACAGGGGGGAGGGGGGCTACACCTTC. Its translation: CASSVDRGEGGYTF.